One sample yielded the 20 T cell receptor beta chains listed below, sequenced in a study of T-cell reconstitution after alpha-beta-depleted transplantation in children. TCRbeta library preparation incorporated unique molecular identifiers. TCRdb ran MiXCR on the PCR reads and lists one entry per CDR3 protein. The repertoire consists of around 700,000 distinct CDR3 sequences, with around 13% occurring once and the leading ten covering approximately 0.8%. Specimen: PBMCs, collected before TCRalphabeta/CD19-depleted stem cell transplant. These receptors were taken from a girl aged 2-10 years with congenital amegakaryocytic thrombocytopenia, due to receive a stem cell transplant.

As regards this clonotype: Since a much larger clone is just one base distant, this may be a read error. The rearrangement uses TRBV7-2 and TRBJ2-1; 7 nucleotides line up with TRBD2. The length of the CDR3 is 14 residues. The germline V gene has CDR1 SGHTA and CDR2 FQGNSA. CDR3: CARSLGTIFTEQFF. The CDR3 bases are TGTGCCCGCAGCTTGGGGACTATTTTTACTGAGCAGTTCTTC.

This clonotype was detected ten times or more. The chain joins TRBV20-1 to TRBJ2-3; TRBD1 might be the D (6 bases). Deletions cut 5 bases from V and 4 bases from J, with 13 bases between. The germline V gene has CDR1 DFQATT and CDR2 SNEGSKA (reference sequence). The CDR3 extends over 13 amino acids. CDR3 sequence reads: CSAQGRGPDTQYF. CDR3 coding DNA: TGCAGTGCTCAGGGCAGGGGCCCAGATACGCAGTATTTT.

This clonotype appeared a few times. The chain carries TRBV5-1 and TRBJ2-7; TRBD1 agrees at 8 bases. The CDR3 contains 15 residues. V was clipped by 7 bases and J by 5 bases; unmatched bases: 14. The germline V gene encodes CDR1 SGHRS and CDR2 YFSETQ. CDR3 region: CASRTQQGVRDEQYF. The CDR3 nucleotides read TGCGCCAGCCGAACTCAACAGGGGGTTAGGGACGAGCAGTACTTC.

The chain links TRBV12-3 or TRBV12-4 to TRBJ1-5; no reliable D call. The CDR3 is made up of 14 amino acids. V was pared by 1 base and J by 4 bases, with 8 bases between. The CDR3 sequence is CASSLEVWNQPQHF. As DNA, the CDR3 is TGTGCCAGCAGTTTAGAGGTTTGGAATCAGCCCCAGCATTTT.

The V and J genes are TRBV12-3 or TRBV12-4 and TRBJ2-7, with TRBD2 matching 7 bases. Unmatched junction bases numbered 5, after V lost 8 bases and J lost 4 bases. The CDR3 consists of 12 residues. The CDR3 sequence: CASLSGGYEQYF. The CDR3 bases are TGTGCCAGCTTGTCGGGGGGTTACGAGCAGTACTTC.

On this clonotype: A much larger clone lies one base from this, so it may be a read error. This is likely a read error, given that the CDR3 carries no conserved phenylalanine or tryptophan at its end. V is TRBV10-3 and J is TRBJ2-3; D call uncertain. Germline V gene lookup returns CDR1 ENHRY and CDR2 SYGVKD. The CDR3 is 16 residues long. Trimming shortened V by 7 bases and J by 9 bases, and 26 bases separated the two germline ends. CDR3 amino acids: CAIILTTLISPSTQYS. The CDR3 coding sequence is TGTGCCATCATTCTGACCACTCTTATAAGTCCCTCAACGCAGTATTCT.

This clonotype was picked up a small number of times. CDR3 nucleotide sequence: TGCGCCAGCAGCTTGCCCACCAACAGTGAGCAGTTCTTC. Protein sequence: CASSLPTNSEQFF. The gene calls are TRBV5-1 and TRBJ2-1; D is uncertain. The CDR3 sequence is 13 residues long. Trimming took off 1 base at V and 9 bases at J, with 11 bases between the two ends. Germline CDR1 and CDR2: SGHRS and YFSETQ.

This clonotype occurred a few times. The chain couples TRBV12-3 or TRBV12-4 to TRBJ2-2; unclear D gene. V gave up 3 bases and J gave up 10 bases, with 12 bases separating them. The CDR3 loop spans 13 amino acids. The CDR3 loop reads CASSLLKPEELFF. In DNA form, the CDR3 reads TGTGCCAGCAGTTTGCTGAAGCCCGAGGAGCTGTTTTTT.

This clonotype was seen repeatedly, ten times or more. The chain recombines TRBV7-9 with TRBJ2-1; 7 positions match TRBD2. Germline CDR1 and CDR2: SEHNR and FQNEAQ (reference sequence). CDR3 length equals 14 residues. The junction had 4 bases not matched to a gene; V was cut back by 3 bases and J by 5 bases. The CDR3 nucleotides read TGTGCCAGCAGCTTGGCAGGACTAGACAATGAGCAGTTCTTC. This gives the protein CASSLAGLDNEQFF.

This clonotype was seen a handful of times. V and J are TRBV20-1 and TRBJ2-1; no clear D gene. CDR3 length: 11 residues. V shed 4 bases and J shed 9 bases, with 10 bases lying between them. CDR1 DFQATT and CDR2 SNEGSKA come from the germline V gene (reference sequence). CDR3: CSATSVSEQFF. The CDR3 nucleotides read TGCAGTGCTACCTCAGTGAGTGAGCAGTTCTTC.

This chain links TRBV18 with TRBJ1-1, with 9 bases matching TRBD1. J was trimmed by 1 base and V by 6 bases; bases with no gene match: 6. The CDR3 contains 15 residues. CDR1 is KGHSH and CDR2 is LQKENI in the germline V gene. Written as DNA, the CDR3 is TGTGCCAGCTCCGCGGGACAGGGTGGGAACACTGAAGCTTTCTTT. Amino acid sequence: CASSAGQGGNTEAFF.

This clonotype was recorded at least ten times. The J gene is TRBJ2-7, the V gene TRBV27, with D possibly TRBD2 on 6 matching bases. Looked up from germline, CDR1 is MNHEY and CDR2 is SMNVEV (reference sequence). V shed 7 bases and J shed 0 bases, with 16 bases lying between them. CDR3 length: 15 residues. The CDR3 is CASTPTYGSSYEQYF. CDR3 bases: TGTGCCAGCACCCCGACGTACGGGAGCTCCTACGAGCAGTACTTC.

The chain carries TRBV18 and TRBJ1-1; TRBD1 might be the D (6 bases). This CDR3 is 15 amino acids long. Between the trimmed V and J ends, which lost 4 bases and 3 bases, there was a span of 15 bases. The V gene's germline CDR1 is KGHSH and CDR2 LQKENI. Here the CDR3 reads CASSLPTGTDTEAFF. Written as DNA, the CDR3 is TGTGCCAGCTCACTCCCGACAGGTACCGACACTGAAGCTTTCTTT.

The V and J genes are TRBV10-2 and TRBJ2-3, with 8 positions matching TRBD1. The CDR3 is 14 residues long. Germline CDR1 WSHSY, CDR2 SAAADI. Trimming at V came to 10 bases and at J to 6 bases, leaving 12 bases not matched to a gene. CDR3 in amino acids: CANNAGTGSDTQYF. The DNA for the CDR3 is TGCGCCAACAACGCCGGGACAGGTTCGGATACGCAGTATTTT.

V is TRBV7-8 and J is TRBJ1-6, with unresolved D. The CDR3 sequence is 16 residues long. Germline V lookup: CDR1 SGHVS, CDR2 FQNEAQ. Trimming cost V 3 bases and J 1 base, with 10 bases left between them. Here the CDR3 reads CASSFGGASYNSPLHF. DNA of the CDR3: TGTGCCAGCAGCTTTGGAGGCGCGTCCTATAATTCACCCCTCCACTTT.

This clonotype came up many times. The chain joins TRBV5-1 to TRBJ2-5; TRBD2 is a possible D gene (6 bases). There are 14 residues in the CDR3. V lost 1 base and J 4 bases, leaving 11 bases between the germline ends. The germline gives CDR1 SGHRS, CDR2 YFSETQ. CDR3 amino acids: CASSLNAGRETQYF. The CDR3 DNA is TGCGCCAGCAGCTTGAATGCGGGGCGAGAGACCCAGTACTTC.

This clonotype occurred a few times. The J gene is TRBJ2-7, the V gene TRBV4-1, with 8 bases fitting TRBD2. This CDR3 comprises 16 residues. Germline CDR1 MGHRA, CDR2 YSYEKL. The V and J ends lost 3 bases and 1 base, in that order; junction bases with no gene match: 8. Here the CDR3 reads CASSHRSGSRSYEQYF. CDR3 nucleotides: TGCGCCAGCAGCCACCGGAGCGGGAGCAGGTCCTACGAGCAGTACTTC.

This clonotype showed up many times. The CDR3 loop is CSVVRTADYEQYF. CDR3 nucleotide sequence: TGCAGCGTTGTTAGGACAGCAGACTACGAGCAGTACTTC. The gene calls are TRBV29-1 and TRBJ2-7; possible D gene TRBD1, 6 bases. This CDR3 has 13 residues. From germline, CDR1 is SQVTM and CDR2 ANQGSEA. V lost 4 bases and J lost 3, with 13 bases in between.

This clonotype was counted ten times or more. The genes are TRBV12-3 or TRBV12-4 and TRBJ1-1; 7 bases are a match to TRBD1. The CDR3 loop spans 20 amino acids. V shed 2 bases and J 0 bases; nucleotides not matched to a gene: 18. CDR3 residues: CASSLSWWQGEVGMNTEAFF. The DNA of the CDR3 is TGTGCCAGCAGTTTATCTTGGTGGCAGGGGGAGGTTGGCATGAACACTGAAGCTTTCTTT.

This clonotype turned up a few times. V is TRBV4-1 and J is TRBJ1-1; 12 nucleotides agree with TRBD1. V was clipped by 0 bases and J by 4 bases; unmatched bases: 9. The germline gives CDR1 MGHRA, CDR2 YSYEKL. This CDR3 comprises 18 residues. CDR3 sequence: CASSQDDRDRGRGTEAFF. DNA for the CDR3: TGCGCCAGCAGCCAAGATGACCGGGACAGGGGGCGGGGCACTGAAGCTTTCTTT.